These T cell receptor beta chains were read from a single sample in a study of blood T cell repertoires in COVID-19. TCRdb keeps only in-frame clones here, not all; method: immunoSEQ multiplex PCR. The repertoire has a few hundred thousand clones, around 85% of them found once; the top ten carry about 0.9%. Specimen: peripheral blood. The receptors derive from a human donor with COVID-19, enrolled during active disease. The donor label of this sample is uncertain. Both conserved end residues are part of each CDR3. D genes are given only for firm matches. The listing skips clone size in some rows; elsewhere it reads once, few, many or a size class.

>few|TRBJ1-2|TRBD1|TRBV4-2
CASSQTGGDYGYTF
>-|TRBJ2-7|TRBD2|TRBV28
CASSLGSGGPYEQYF
>-|TRBJ1-2|TRBD1|TRBV6-6
CAIQTGNGTNYGYTF
>-|TRBJ2-3|-|TRBV9
CASSVDGGSTDTQYF
>-|TRBJ2-5|TRBD1|TRBV5-1
CASSFATGAVQETQYF
>-|TRBJ1-5|TRBD1|TRBV2
CAGGQEGNQPQHF
>-|TRBJ2-6|TRBD1|TRBV5-1
CASSSGTGDSGANVLTF
>-|TRBJ2-7|-|TRBV19
CASSRGHQPSYEQYF
>-|TRBJ1-2|-|TRBV7-9
CASSLEAVSTNYGYTF
>-|TRBJ1-1|-|TRBV6-1
CASSDTGSMNTEAFF
>-|TRBJ2-2|TRBD1|TRBV11-2
CASSVSGTGAGELFF
>-|TRBJ2-1|TRBD2|TRBV9
CASSVWGGEQFF
>-|TRBJ1-3|-|TRBV5-1
CASSLTRSGGNTIYF
>-|TRBJ2-1|TRBD2|TRBV4-1
CASSQGRGLAGEDEQFF
>few|TRBJ2-1|-|TRBV12-5
CASGLDVGGYNEQFF
>-|TRBJ1-4|TRBD1|TRBV2
CASSEGTGSGKLFF
>-|TRBJ2-1|TRBD1|TRBV10-3
CAIRRQGAVNEQFF
>-|TRBJ1-5|TRBD1|TRBV5-1
CASSLGDREGNQPQHF
>-|TRBJ1-5|TRBD1|TRBV19
CASSSTGGRNQPQHF
>-|TRBJ1-3|TRBD1|TRBV9
CASSVAGTGVGNTIYF
>-|TRBJ1-2|TRBD1|TRBV30
CAWDDRVDYGYTF
>once|TRBJ2-5|-|TRBV19
CASSPDWGETQYF
>-|TRBJ1-2|-|TRBV6-2/TRBV6-3
CASSLNYGYTF
>-|TRBJ1-2|-|TRBV28
CASSSGGGYGYTF